This TCR beta chain was identified in a study of PD-1 blockade in mismatch repair-deficient tumors. Study outcomes and limitations: Tumor-resident clones, often absent from pretreatment blood, expanded after pembrolizumab and then contracted.

On this clone: The antigen is not known.

Every patient had mismatch repair deficiency by PCR or immunohistochemistry. The TCR-sequenced patients were three responders to pembrolizumab. Generated by immunoSEQ multiplex PCR, the TCRdb table keeps only in-frame clones and is missing some. The data show 100,000 to 150,000 clones, around nine tenths seen once. V gave up 4 bases and J gave up 4 bases; unmatched junction bases: 7. CDR1 and CDR2 (germline): SEHNR, FQNEAQ (reference sequence). This CDR3 is 15 amino acids long. The clonotype originates from an adult with mismatch repair-deficient cancer. The rearrangement uses TRBV7-9 and TRBJ1-2; TRBD1 matches 9 bases. This specimen consisted of peripheral blood, obtained roughly 67 weeks after starting pembrolizumab. This CDR3 is CASSSRQGVSYGYTF. CDR3 nucleotides: TGTGCCAGCAGCTCCCGACAGGGGGTTAGCTATGGCTACACCTTC.